Shown below are 29 T cell receptor beta chains from a single sample sequenced in a study of blood T cell repertoires in COVID-19. Libraries were prepared by immunoSEQ multiplex PCR; TCRdb keeps only in-frame clonotypes and omits some of them. The profile shows 55,000 to 85,000 clones, 81% of them singletons. The sample comprised peripheral blood. The receptor set was obtained from a woman between 65 and 79 years old with acute or convalescent COVID-19.

The rearrangement uses TRBV6-5 and TRBJ1-2, with 10 nucleotides matching TRBD1. The CDR3 runs 14 residues. Trimming at V came to 5 bases and at J to 8 bases, leaving 8 bases not matched to a gene. Germline V gene data show CDR1 as MNHEY and CDR2 as SVGAGI. CDR3 nucleotide sequence: TGTGCCAGCAGTCCCGACAGGGGGCGATTGGGCTACACCTTC. It is translated as CASSPDRGRLGYTF.

The chain uses TRBV7-2 and TRBJ2-7, with 8 bases that match TRBD2. V dropped 4 bases and J dropped 4; count of bases not matched to a gene: 18. The CDR3 runs 18 residues. Germline CDR1 reads SGHTA; CDR2 reads FQGNSA. CDR3 in amino acids: CASSSKGFSGGPRYEQYF. For the CDR3, the DNA is TGTGCCAGCAGCTCGAAGGGGTTTTCGGGAGGGCCAAGGTACGAGCAGTACTTC. The full variable domain, completed using reference TRBV7-2 and TRBJ2-7, is GAGVSQSPSNKVTEKGKDVELRCDPISGHTALYWYRQSLGQGLEFLIYFQGNSAPDKSGLPSDRFSAERTGGSVSTLTIQRTQQEDSAVYLCASSSKGFSGGPRYEQYFGPGTRLTVT.

The V and J genes are TRBV30 and TRBJ2-7, with TRBD1 identical over 9 bases. V lost 5 bases and J lost 2; bases outside the gene matches: 4. CDR1 and CDR2 from the germline V gene are GTSNPN and SVGIG (reference sequence). This CDR3 comprises 13 residues. The CDR3 spells CAWGQGRTYEQYF. The DNA of the CDR3 is TGTGCCTGGGGACAGGGGCGGACCTACGAGCAGTACTTC.

The chain recombines TRBV6-5 with TRBJ2-7; 7 bases are shared with TRBD1. Germline values: CDR1 MNHEY, CDR2 SVGAGI. The CDR3 is made up of 14 amino acids. The V and J ends lost 4 bases and 0 bases, in that order; junction bases with no gene match: 3. Here the CDR3 reads CASSFWDSSYEQYF. The CDR3 DNA reads as TGTGCCAGCAGTTTCTGGGACAGCTCCTACGAGCAGTACTTC.

The V and J genes are TRBV6-1 and TRBJ2-5, with a possible D match to TRBD1 (6 bases). The CDR3 contains 13 residues. V was cut by 2 bases and J by 2 bases, with 6 bases left in between. Germline loops: CDR1 MNHNS, CDR2 SASEGT. The CDR3 region has the DNA TGTGCCAGCAGTGAAAGGGGGCAAGAGACCCAGTACTTC. It encodes CASSERGQETQYF.

V is TRBV7-9 and J is TRBJ2-1; D may be TRBD2 (5 bases). Germline V gene sequence: CDR1 SEHNR, CDR2 FQNEAQ (reference sequence). The CDR3 length is 14 residues. V lost 7 bases, J lost 7 bases, and 17 bases lay in between. CDR3 amino acids: CASTIASSLNEQFF. CDR3 nucleotides: TGTGCCAGCACCATAGCTTCTAGCCTGAATGAGCAGTTCTTC.

The genes are TRBV19 and TRBJ2-1; 8 nucleotides align to TRBD1. CDR1 and CDR2 from the germline V gene are LNHDA and SQIVND (reference sequence). This CDR3 has 15 residues. V dropped 5 bases and J dropped 4; count of bases not matched to a gene: 7. The CDR3 bases are TGTGCCAGTAGTCAACACAGGGGGGTTTACAATGAGCAGTTCTTC. Translation gives CASSQHRGVYNEQFF.

The gene calls are TRBV30 and TRBJ1-4; D call uncertain. V lost 0 bases and J lost 8, with 7 bases in between. The CDR3 totals 12 residues. CDR1 and CDR2 (germline): GTSNPN, SVGIG (reference sequence). The CDR3 region is CAWSVLREKLFF. The CDR3 region has the DNA TGTGCCTGGAGTGTACTGAGGGAAAAACTGTTTTTT.

This rearrangement joins TRBV28 to TRBJ2-6, with a weak D call TRBD2 (5 bases). Trimming stripped 4 bases from V and 1 base from J, with 11 bases between. The CDR3 runs 16 residues. Per the germline V gene, CDR1 is MDHEN and CDR2 is SYDVKM. In nucleotides, the CDR3 is TGTGCCAGCAGTTCGCCATCGGGATCTGGGGCCAACGTCCTGACTTTC. Translated: CASSSPSGSGANVLTF.

The chain has TRBV5-6 and TRBJ2-2; 8 positions agree with TRBD1. Germline CDR1 is SGHDT and CDR2 is YYEEEE. V lost 1 base, J lost 4 bases, and 9 bases stayed unmatched. The CDR3 sequence is 17 residues long. The CDR3 DNA reads as TGTGCCAGCAGCTTGCCGGGACAGGCAATTGGCACCGGGGAGCTGTTTTTT. This encodes CASSLPGQAIGTGELFF. Full variable domain (rest looked up from reference TRBV5-6 and TRBJ2-2): DAGVTQSPTHLIKTRGQQVTLRCSPKSGHDTVSWYQQALGQGPQFIFQYYEEEERQRGNFPDRFSGHQFPNYSSELNVNALLLGDSALYLCASSLPGQAIGTGELFFGEGSRLTVL.

This clone was picked up one time. CDR3 nucleotide sequence: TGTGCCTGGAGTTCATCGATACAGACCTATTCTGGAAACACCATATATTTT. This sequence encodes CAWSSSIQTYSGNTIYF. V and J are TRBV30 and TRBJ1-3; D gene uncertain. This CDR3 is 17 amino acids long. Germline CDR1 and CDR2: GTSNPN and SVGIG (reference sequence). Trimming cost V 2 bases and J 1 base, with 18 bases left between them.

The chain is built from TRBV28 and TRBJ2-7, with TRBD1 matching 7 bases. Germline V CDR1 and CDR2: MDHEN, SYDVKM. Losses at the gene ends were 6 bases for V and 2 bases for J; bases not matched to a gene: 13. CDR3 size: 16 residues. The CDR3 coding sequence is TGTGCCAGCAGCCTAGGGACAGCCCTGCTCACCTACGAGCAGTACTTC. Residues: CASSLGTALLTYEQYF.

The rearrangement uses TRBV5-4 and TRBJ2-7, with TRBD1 as a possible D gene (6 bases). Deletions cut 4 bases from V and 6 bases from J, with 17 bases between. The CDR3 is made up of 14 amino acids. The V gene's germline CDR1 is SGHNT and CDR2 YYREEE (reference sequence). The CDR3 region is CASSPPGVVSEQYF. The DNA of the CDR3 is TGTGCCAGCAGCCCCCCAGGGGTAGTATCCGAGCAGTACTTC.

V usage is TRBV25-1 and J usage is TRBJ2-5, with D unclear. Germline assignment: CDR1 MGHDK and CDR2 SYGVNS. V gave up 4 bases and J gave up 0 bases, with 18 bases separating them. This CDR3 comprises 17 residues. The CDR3 DNA is TGTGCCAGCAGTGCCCCGCCCCTTTACCAGTACCAAGAGACCCAGTACTTC. This codes for CASSAPPLYQYQETQYF.

V and J are TRBV28 and TRBJ1-2; 8 bases line up with TRBD1. Germline-derived CDR1 and CDR2 are MDHEN and SYDVKM. The CDR3 runs 14 residues. V was pared by 5 bases and J by 6 bases, with 8 bases of the junction left unmatched. In DNA form, the CDR3 reads TGTGCCAGCAGTCTTACAGGGGGGGCCGATGGCTACACCTTC. Translating gives CASSLTGGADGYTF.

V gene TRBV19 combines with J gene TRBJ2-1; D might be TRBD2 (6 bases). The germline V gene encodes CDR1 LNHDA and CDR2 SQIVND (reference sequence). This CDR3 region has 13 residues. V shed 10 bases and J shed 0 bases, with 10 bases lying between them. CDR3 residues: CATGTPSYNEQFF. The CDR3 DNA reads as TGTGCCACCGGGACTCCCTCCTACAATGAGCAGTTCTTC.

This sequence joins TRBV5-1 and TRBJ2-1; D is uncertain. This CDR3 region has 12 residues. CDR1 and CDR2 (germline): SGHRS, YFSETQ. V lost 0 bases to trimming and J lost 8 bases, with 6 bases between them. CDR3 protein: CASSLGLDEQFF. The DNA of the CDR3 is TGCGCCAGCAGCTTGGGGCTTGATGAGCAGTTCTTC.

This clone was counted between two and nine times. The chain has TRBV5-5 and TRBJ1-2; 8 bases are shared with TRBD1. The junction had 5 bases not matched to a gene; V was cut back by 0 bases and J by 4 bases. The CDR3 has 15 residues. Germline V gene data show CDR1 as SGHKS and CDR2 as YYEKEE (reference sequence). The CDR3 reads CASSLAGQGAYGYTF. The CDR3 region has the DNA TGTGCCAGCAGCTTGGCCGGACAGGGTGCCTATGGCTACACCTTC. Combining the CDR3 with reference TRBV5-5 and TRBJ1-2 gives the whole variable domain DAGVTQSPTHLIKTRGQQVTLRCSPISGHKSVSWYQQVLGQGPQFIFQYYEKEERGRGNFPDRFSARQFPNYSSELNVNALLLGDSALYLCASSLAGQGAYGYTFGSGTRLTVV.

The chain employs TRBV19 and TRBJ1-5; D unclear. Germline V gene lookup returns CDR1 LNHDA and CDR2 SQIVND (reference sequence). The CDR3 spans 14 residues. With 5 bases removed from V and 0 bases from J, the gap between germline ends came to 8 bases. CDR3 in amino acids: CASSQKISNQPQHF. CDR3 sequence (DNA): TGTGCCAGTAGTCAGAAAATTAGCAATCAGCCCCAGCATTTT.

The rearrangement links TRBV6-2 or TRBV6-3 to TRBJ1-2; a weak D match, TRBD1 (6 bases). The CDR3 runs to 13 residues. Trimming cost V 4 bases and J 8 bases, with 14 bases left between them. Germline CDR1 reads MNHEY; CDR2 reads SVGEGT. The CDR3 loop reads CASSFQGWGGYTF. The CDR3 DNA reads as TGTGCCAGCAGTTTTCAGGGGTGGGGAGGCTACACCTTC.

This clone was counted once. This CDR3 is also generated by other DNA sequences in the sample. The V call is TRBV7-9, the J call TRBJ1-3; the D is unclear. Germline V gene sequence: CDR1 SEHNR, CDR2 FQNEAQ (reference sequence). The V gene lost 9 bases and the J gene lost 0 bases, with 15 bases spanning the gap. The length of the CDR3 is 15 residues. The CDR3 nucleotides read TGTGCCAGTAGCGGCACAGCTTACTCTGGAAACACCATATATTTT. Protein: CASSGTAYSGNTIYF.

The chain couples TRBV29-1 to TRBJ2-3; 9 bases align to TRBD2. Germline CDR1 SQVTM, CDR2 ANQGSEA. The ends lost 2 bases at V and 6 bases at J; junction bases unmatched: 12. The length of the CDR3 is 16 residues. CDR3 sequence reads: CSVEPIPPLAGDTQYF. The DNA of the CDR3 is TGCAGCGTTGAACCCATACCCCCCCTAGCGGGGGATACGCAGTATTTT.

This chain connects TRBV27 to TRBJ1-2, with D unclear. Trimming removed 2 bases at V and 5 bases at J, with 12 bases between. There are 14 residues in the CDR3. CDR1 MNHEY and CDR2 SMNVEV come from the germline V gene (reference sequence). CDR3 DNA sequence: TGTGCCAGCAGTTTAACACTCGGGAGGTATGGCTACACCTTC. Translated, it gives CASSLTLGRYGYTF.

The rearrangement uses TRBV28 and TRBJ2-7; possible D gene TRBD1, 5 bases. CDR1 is MDHEN and CDR2 is SYDVKM in the germline V gene. This CDR3 contains 12 residues. Trimming took off 8 bases at V and 3 bases at J, with 11 bases between the two ends. CDR3 sequence: CASATGFYEQYF. As DNA, the CDR3 is TGTGCCAGCGCAACAGGTTTCTACGAGCAGTACTTC.

The chain employs TRBV6-5 and TRBJ2-2; a weak D match, TRBD1 (5 bases). Looked up from germline, CDR1 is MNHEY and CDR2 is SVGAGI. V lost 1 base and J 6 bases, leaving 15 bases between the germline ends. The CDR3 extends over 16 amino acids. The CDR3 nucleotides read TGTGCCAGCAGTTACTGGCAGGGCAAGGCCGCCGGGGAGCTGTTTTTT. It encodes CASSYWQGKAAGELFF.

The chain employs TRBV24-1 and TRBJ2-2; D unresolved. Per the germline V gene, CDR1 is KGHDR and CDR2 is SFDVKD. The CDR3 totals 16 residues. The V end lost 0 bases, the J end lost 2 bases, and 9 bases lay between the germline ends. CDR3 sequence reads: CATSDLPQTNTGELFF. CDR3 DNA sequence: TGTGCCACCAGTGATTTGCCTCAGACTAACACCGGGGAGCTGTTTTTT.

This clone was detected only a few times. This rearrangement joins TRBV25-1 to TRBJ1-2; perhaps TRBD1 as D (5 bases). The V end was cut by 7 bases, the J end by 4 bases, with 19 bases between. The CDR3 length is 15 residues. Germline V gene sequence: CDR1 MGHDK, CDR2 SYGVNS. CDR3: CASKMDGTEGYGYTF. Written as DNA, the CDR3 is TGTGCCAGCAAAATGGACGGGACGGAGGGCTATGGCTACACCTTC.

The chain employs TRBV6-6 and TRBJ2-1; 7 bases map to TRBD2. J gave up 6 bases and V 4 bases, and 6 bases lay outside the gene matches. The CDR3 extends over 14 amino acids. Per the germline V gene, CDR1 is MNHNY and CDR2 is SVGAGI (reference sequence). The CDR3 DNA reads TGTGCCAGCAGTTTCCCTAGCGGTATCAATGAGCAGTTCTTC. As protein: CASSFPSGINEQFF.

The chain employs TRBV7-9 and TRBJ2-5; D ambiguous. Per germline, CDR1 SEHNR and CDR2 FQNEAQ (reference sequence). Trimming took off 2 bases at V and 5 bases at J, with 3 bases between the two ends. The CDR3 covers 11 residues. CDR3 loop: CASSLSETQYF. CDR3 DNA sequence: TGTGCCAGCAGCTTATCGGAGACCCAGTACTTC.